Following are 13 T cell receptor beta chains from one sample sequenced in a study of cytomegalovirus exposure and HLA in healthy donors. It was with 60 Vbeta and 13 Jbeta primers that the PCR ran. Sequencing used immunoSEQ multiplex PCR; TCRdb keeps in-frame clones, though not all of them. This sample yields roughly 190,000 clones, of which about 83% are seen a single time; approximately 1.8% belongs to the top ten. The sample consisted of PBMCs. The receptors originated from a man between 35 and 55 years old in good health and CMV-seropositive.

The genes are TRBV4-3 and TRBJ2-3, with 9 bases matching TRBD1. J gave up 4 bases and V 1 base, and 6 bases lay outside the gene matches. This CDR3 region has 16 residues. The V gene's germline CDR1 is LGHNA and CDR2 YSLEER. CDR3 in amino acids: CASSQGTGAFADTQYF. CDR3 nucleotides: TGCGCCAGCAGCCAAGGGACAGGGGCTTTCGCAGATACGCAGTATTTT.

This chain joins TRBV5-1 and TRBJ1-2; D is unclear. The CDR3 has 15 residues. Trimming stripped 2 bases from V and 1 base from J, with 12 bases between. The germline CDR1 and CDR2 sequences are SGHRS and YFSETQ. CDR3 nucleotide sequence: TGCGCCAGCAGCTTCCTCCAACCACATAACTATGGCTACACCTTC. Its protein product is CASSFLQPHNYGYTF. Filled out from reference TRBV5-1 and TRBJ1-2, the complete variable domain reads KAGVTQTPRYLIKTRGQQVTLSCSPISGHRSVSWYQQTPGQGLQFLFEYFSETQRNKGNFPGRFSGRQFSNSRSEMNVSTLELGDSALYLCASSFLQPHNYGYTFGSGTRLTVV.

J is TRBJ2-1 and V is TRBV7-2, with D uncertain. This CDR3 region has 12 residues. Germline CDR1 and CDR2: SGHTA and FQGNSA. The V end lost 5 bases, the J end lost 3 bases, and 5 bases lay between the germline ends. As DNA, the CDR3 is TGTGCCAGCAGCGGCAACTACAATGAGCAGTTCTTC. Translation gives CASSGNYNEQFF.

The chain uses TRBV6-1 and TRBJ2-7, with 7 bases identical to TRBD1. The CDR3 is 14 amino acids. Unmatched junction bases numbered 7, after V lost 1 base and J lost 7 bases. Germline V gene data show CDR1 as MNHNS and CDR2 as SASEGT. The CDR3 bases are TGTGCCAGCAGTGAAGGGGGACAGCCGTGGGAGCAGTACTTC. The encoded protein is CASSEGGQPWEQYF.

V gene TRBV4-3 combines with J gene TRBJ1-4, with D unresolved. The CDR3 totals 16 residues. Deletions cut 3 bases from V and 8 bases from J, with 19 bases between. Germline lookup yields CDR1 LGHNA and CDR2 YSLEER. The CDR3 sequence is CASSHPGAGLREKLFF. The CDR3 DNA reads as TGCGCCAGCAGCCACCCCGGTGCAGGTTTGCGAGAAAAACTGTTTTTT.

The chain recombines TRBV6-5 with TRBJ1-1; D is perhaps TRBD1 (5 bases). Trimming took off 2 bases at V and 7 bases at J, with 8 bases between the two ends. Germline V gene lookup returns CDR1 MNHEY and CDR2 SVGAGI. The CDR3 is made up of 12 amino acids. The CDR3 here is CASSYQGGEAFF. DNA of the CDR3: TGTGCCAGCAGTTACCAGGGTGGTGAAGCTTTCTTT.

The rearrangement links TRBV7-2 to TRBJ2-7; 12 bases are a match to TRBD2. V lost 4 bases to trimming and J lost 4 bases; unmatched junction nucleotides: 2. CDR3 length: 14 amino acids. Per the germline V gene, CDR1 is SGHTA and CDR2 is FQGNSA. CDR3 sequence reads: CASSYLAGGYEQYF. The CDR3 nucleotides are TGTGCCAGCAGCTATCTAGCGGGAGGGTACGAGCAGTACTTC. Variable domain in full (rest from reference TRBV7-2 and TRBJ2-7): GAGVSQSPSNKVTEKGKDVELRCDPISGHTALYWYRQSLGQGLEFLIYFQGNSAPDKSGLPSDRFSAERTGGSVSTLTIQRTQQEDSAVYLCASSYLAGGYEQYFGPGTRLTVT.

This clone was seen just once. The rearrangement joins TRBV5-6 to TRBJ2-2; possible D gene TRBD2, 6 bases. V dropped 2 bases and J dropped 4 bases, with 12 bases sitting between them. The CDR3 spans 15 residues. From germline, CDR1 is SGHDT and CDR2 YYEEEE. For the CDR3, the DNA is TGTGCCAGCAGCTTCGGAGGGCGGTCCACCGGGGAGCTGTTTTTT. This codes for CASSFGGRSTGELFF.

The CDR3 region is CASSYERLPEAHGYTF. The CDR3 DNA follows: TGTGCCAGCAGTTACGAGAGACTACCCGAAGCTCATGGCTACACCTTC. The genes are TRBV6-6 and TRBJ1-2; unclear D gene. Germline V lookup: CDR1 MNHNY, CDR2 SVGAGI (reference sequence). The CDR3 runs to 16 residues. V shed 2 bases and J shed 6 bases, with 19 bases lying between them.

The chain couples TRBV18 to TRBJ1-4, with 7 bases matching TRBD1. The CDR3 runs 15 residues. In germline, CDR1 is KGHSH, CDR2 LQKENI. The V gene end was trimmed by 0 bases and the J gene end by 5 bases; junction bases not matched to a gene: 3. CDR3 coding DNA: TGTGCCAGCTCACCACCGACAGGGAGAAATGAAAAACTGTTTTTT. The encoded protein is CASSPPTGRNEKLFF. Complete variable domain (other parts from reference TRBV18 and TRBJ1-4): NAGVMQNPRHLVRRRGQEARLRCSPMKGHSHVYWYRQLPEEGLKFMVYLQKENIIDESGMPKERFSAEFPKEGPSILRIQQVVRGDSAAYFCASSPPTGRNEKLFFGSGTQLSVL.

This sequence joins TRBV29-1 and TRBJ1-1, with TRBD1 as a possible D gene (5 bases). CDR1 and CDR2 from the germline V gene are SQVTM and ANQGSEA. The CDR3 runs 14 residues. Trimming shortened V by 6 bases and J by 2 bases, and 16 bases separated the two germline ends. As DNA, the CDR3 is TGCAGCGTGCGGGACGGTCCCACTAACACTGAAGCTTTCTTT. Residues: CSVRDGPTNTEAFF.

The genes are TRBV13 and TRBJ2-6; tentative D call: TRBD2 (6 bases). CDR3 length equals 15 residues. The V gene's germline CDR1 is PRHDT and CDR2 FYEKMQ (reference sequence). Deletions cut 11 bases from V and 0 bases from J, with 14 bases between. CDR3 sequence: CASYRRGSGANVLTF. CDR3 DNA sequence: TGTGCCTCCTACCGGCGGGGCTCTGGGGCCAACGTCCTGACTTTC.

The chain couples TRBV5-1 to TRBJ1-4; a possible D gene is TRBD1 (6 bases). The CDR3 extends over 15 amino acids. V gave up 0 bases and J gave up 6 bases, with 12 bases separating them. Per germline, CDR1 SGHRS and CDR2 YFSETQ. CDR3 in amino acids: CASSLVGGSDEKLFF. The CDR3 bases are TGCGCCAGCAGCTTGGTAGGGGGTTCTGATGAAAAACTGTTTTTT.